This T cell receptor beta chain was sequenced for a study of blood T cell repertoires in COVID-19. Looking at the study overall: T cells, B-cell-depleted T cells, or PBMCs supplied cDNA or gDNA.

Allocation to cohorts depended on clinical history reported by the participants. Authors' analysis steps: From reference gene primer amplification, estimates of nucleated cell counts were derived. Assay: immunoSEQ multiplex PCR; the TCRdb copy retains only in-frame clones and omits some. V, J and clone size are those of that table, while D and trimming were read from the DNA. Of about 250,000 clones in the sample, 75% to 95% are singletons; the top ten hold approximately 2%. Germline CDR1 is PRHDT and CDR2 is FYEKMQ (reference sequence). The CDR3 contains 14 residues. J gave up 4 bases and V 0 bases, and 2 bases lay outside the gene matches.

The V gene is TRBV13, the J gene TRBJ1-1; 7 nucleotides line up with TRBD1. The sequencing input was PBMCs or T cells enriched from blood (not recorded which). The TCR was taken from a woman younger than 30 who had recovered from COVID-19. CDR3 bases: TGTGCCAGCAGCTTAGGACCAGGGGGCACTGAAGCTTTCTTT. It specifies CASSLGPGGTEAFF.